This TCR beta chain was recorded in a study of blood T cell repertoires in COVID-19. About the study: The United States, Italy and Spain were the sources of the acute and convalescent COVID-19 samples. The cDNA or gDNA used as material had been derived from T cells, B-cell-depleted T cells, or PBMCs.

The CDR3 is made up of 16 amino acids. The V and J ends lost 3 bases and 0 bases respectively, with 16 bases between them. Germline V gene lookup returns CDR1 SGHTS and CDR2 YDEGEE. Assay: immunoSEQ multiplex PCR; the TCRdb copy retains only in-frame clones and omits some. Among about 200,000 clones listed, roughly 82% were seen once. This clone was seen just once. This clonotype was sampled from a human donor in a cohort sampled during active COVID-19. The chain couples TRBV5-8 to TRBJ2-7; a possible D gene is TRBD1 (5 bases). The material sequenced was peripheral blood. The CDR3 here is CASSWRSRASSYEQYF. As DNA, the CDR3 is TGTGCCAGCAGCTGGCGGAGCAGGGCGAGCTCCTACGAGCAGTACTTC. Based on the CDR3 plus reference TRBV5-8 and TRBJ2-7, the full variable domain is EAGVTQSPTHLIKTRGQQATLRCSPISGHTSVYWYQQALGLGLQFLLWYDEGEERNRGNFPPRFSGRQFPNYSSELNVNALELEDSALYLCASSWRSRASSYEQYFGPGTRLTVT.